One and the same sample provided the 23 T cell receptor beta chains below, sequenced in a study of T cell responses to AZD1222 COVID-19 vaccine. This table comes from immunoSEQ multiplex PCR, and its TCRdb copy is limited to in-frame clones, with some not included. The table includes tens of thousands of clones, approximately 82% detected once. Material: peripheral blood, obtained on day 0 of AZD1222 vaccination. All receptors derive from an adult in good health.

This chain connects TRBV5-1 to TRBJ1-1; the D is unclear. The germline V and J ends were trimmed by 4 bases and 5 bases, with 12 bases remaining between them. This CDR3 region has 13 residues. Germline V CDR1 and CDR2: SGHRS, YFSETQ. The CDR3 spells CASSGEGRTEAFF. In DNA form, the CDR3 reads TGCGCCAGCAGCGGCGAGGGAAGGACTGAAGCTTTCTTT.

J is TRBJ2-2 and V is TRBV3-1 (or the pseudogene TRBV3-2), with D possibly being TRBD1 (5 bases). This CDR3 contains 15 residues. CDR1 and CDR2 from the germline V gene are LGHDT and YNNKEL (reference sequence). V gave up 2 bases and J gave up 1 base, with 8 bases separating them. In DNA, the CDR3 is TGTGCCAGCAGCCAATTAACAGGGAACACCGGGGAGCTGTTTTTT. It translates to CASSQLTGNTGELFF.

The chain has TRBV4-1 and TRBJ1-5; D possibly corresponds to TRBD1 (5 bases). There are 17 residues in the CDR3. Germline CDR1 and CDR2: MGHRA and YSYEKL. Deletions cut 4 bases from V and 0 bases from J, with 16 bases between. The CDR3 bases are TGCGCCAGCAGCCCAAACGACGGAGGGGATAGCAATCAGCCCCAGCATTTT. Its protein is CASSPNDGGDSNQPQHF.

V and J are TRBV6-1 and TRBJ2-3; D is unclear. Germline CDR1 reads MNHNS; CDR2 reads SASEGT. The CDR3 covers 11 residues. Trimming stripped 2 bases from V and 6 bases from J, with 3 bases between. The CDR3 DNA is TGTGCCAGCAGTGAATACGATACGCAGTATTTT. Residues: CASSEYDTQYF.

V and J are TRBV4-2 and TRBJ1-4, with 9 bases that match TRBD1. CDR3 length equals 15 residues. J lost 6 bases, V lost 6 bases, and 8 bases had no gene match. The germline gives CDR1 LGHNA, CDR2 YNFKEQ. For the CDR3, the DNA is TGTGCCAGCAGACCCGGGGGACAGGGTGATGAAAAACTGTTTTTT. Encoded protein: CASRPGGQGDEKLFF.

The chain carries TRBV6-5 and TRBJ1-2, with 8 bases fitting TRBD1. The CDR3 is 13 amino acids. Looked up from germline, CDR1 is MNHEY and CDR2 is SVGAGI. After removal of 4 bases from V and 8 bases from J, the junction contained 6 bases not matched to a gene. The CDR3 here is CASSSQGARGYTF. CDR3 sequence (DNA): TGTGCCAGCAGTTCCCAGGGGGCGCGCGGCTACACCTTC.

The J gene is TRBJ1-1, the V gene TRBV29-1, with D hard to call. CDR3 length: 13 residues. Per the germline V gene, CDR1 is SQVTM and CDR2 is ANQGSEA. V was pared by 1 base and J by 6 bases, with 12 bases between. CDR3 loop: CSVEVGRKAEAFF. For the CDR3, the DNA is TGCAGCGTTGAAGTGGGTAGGAAGGCTGAAGCTTTCTTT. The full variable domain, rest sourced from reference TRBV29-1 and TRBJ1-1, is SAVISQKPSRDICQRGTSLTIQCQVDSQVTMMFWYRQQPGQSLTLIATANQGSEATYESGFVIDKFPISRPNLTFSTLTVSNMSPEDSSIYLCSVEVGRKAEAFFGQGTRLTVV.

The rearrangement joins TRBV12-3 or TRBV12-4 to TRBJ2-7, with TRBD1 matching over 7 bases. The CDR3 has 11 residues. V shed 6 bases and J 7 bases; nucleotides not matched to a gene: 3. The CDR3 region is CASSQDREQYF. DNA for the CDR3: TGTGCCAGCAGCCAGGACAGGGAGCAGTACTTC.

The chain has TRBV6-5 and TRBJ1-2; D is undetermined. V lost 2 bases and J 0 bases, leaving 10 bases between the germline ends. CDR1 is MNHEY and CDR2 is SVGAGI in the germline V gene. This CDR3 has 15 amino acids. CDR3 bases: TGTGCCAGCAGTTACGGGCAGCCTGCTAACTATGGCTACACCTTC. Its translation is CASSYGQPANYGYTF.

This chain connects TRBV5-1 to TRBJ1-1, with a weak D call TRBD1 (6 bases). From germline, CDR1 is SGHRS and CDR2 YFSETQ. This CDR3 comprises 12 residues. Trimming took 2 bases from V and 8 from J, leaving 10 bases between them. The CDR3 here is CASSFIGGEAFF. CDR3 bases: TGCGCCAGCAGCTTTATAGGGGGGGAAGCTTTCTTT. Filled out from reference TRBV5-1 and TRBJ1-1, the complete variable domain reads KAGVTQTPRYLIKTRGQQVTLSCSPISGHRSVSWYQQTPGQGLQFLFEYFSETQRNKGNFPGRFSGRQFSNSRSEMNVSTLELGDSALYLCASSFIGGEAFFGQGTRLTVV.

The genes are TRBV7-9 and TRBJ2-3; 12 bases are a match to TRBD2. This CDR3 spans 19 amino acids. CDR1 and CDR2 from the germline V gene are SEHNR and FQNEAQ (reference sequence). V lost 4 bases and J lost 4; bases outside the gene matches: 15. CDR3 sequence reads: CASSSIRTTSGSAADTQYF. DNA for the CDR3: TGTGCCAGCAGCTCGATCAGAACGACTAGCGGGAGTGCAGCAGATACGCAGTATTTT.

The chain joins TRBV3-1 (or the pseudogene TRBV3-2) to TRBJ1-4; 10 bases are a match to TRBD1. The CDR3 runs to 13 residues. CDR1 LGHDT and CDR2 YNNKEL come from the germline V gene (reference sequence). Losses at the gene ends were 4 bases for V and 10 bases for J; bases not matched to a gene: 3. The CDR3: CASSLGTGAKLFF. CDR3 DNA sequence: TGTGCCAGCAGCCTTGGGACAGGGGCAAAACTGTTTTTT.

This chain connects TRBV18 to TRBJ1-5, with D maybe TRBD1 (5 bases). Germline V gives CDR1 KGHSH, CDR2 LQKENI. This CDR3 is 17 amino acids long. Trimming left V 3 bases short and J 0 bases short, with 15 bases between. For the CDR3, the DNA is TGTGCCAGCTCACCTAATTCCAGGGTAAATAGCAATCAGCCCCAGCATTTT. Translating gives CASSPNSRVNSNQPQHF.

The V and J genes are TRBV29-1 and TRBJ2-7; the D call may be TRBD1 or TRBD2 (5 bases each). Germline lookup yields CDR1 SQVTM and CDR2 ANQGSEA. V lost 4 bases and J 0 bases, leaving 16 bases between the germline ends. The CDR3 sequence is 15 residues long. CDR3 DNA: TGCAGCGTTGCCGAGGGGTCCTCAAGCTCCTACGAGCAGTACTTC. This translates into CSVAEGSSSSYEQYF.

This clone has just a few counts. The chain couples TRBV7-9 to TRBJ1-2; tentative D call: TRBD1 (5 bases). CDR3 length: 13 residues. From germline, CDR1 is SEHNR and CDR2 FQNEAQ (reference sequence). The V and J ends lost 5 bases and 5 bases respectively, with 12 bases between them. The CDR3 is CASSGSSGYGYTF. CDR3 nucleotide sequence: TGTGCCAGCAGCGGTAGTTCAGGGTATGGCTACACCTTC.

The rearrangement joins TRBV7-3 to TRBJ2-3; no clear D gene. Trimming stripped 2 bases from V and 2 bases from J, with 5 bases between. Per the germline V gene, CDR1 is SGHTA and CDR2 is FQGTGA. The CDR3 is 13 residues long. CDR3 sequence (DNA): TGTGCCAGCAGCTTAGTGGTCACAGATACGCAGTATTTT. It translates to CASSLVVTDTQYF. The full variable domain, with the rest looked up from reference TRBV7-3 and TRBJ2-3, is GAGVSQTPSNKVTEKGKYVELRCDPISGHTALYWYRQSLGQGPEFLIYFQGTGAADDSGLPNDRFFAVRPEGSVSTLKIQRTERGDSAVYLCASSLVVTDTQYFGPGTRLTVL.

This clone was found a few times. This chain connects TRBV10-3 to TRBJ1-6; D is unclear. Germline CDR1 reads ENHRY; CDR2 reads SYGVKD. Trimming removed 0 bases at V and 0 bases at J, with 12 bases between. This CDR3 comprises 18 residues. The CDR3 nucleotides read TGTGCCATCAGTGAGTCCGGCAGGTCTAGCTCCTATAATTCACCCCTCCACTTT. Its protein product is CAISESGRSSSYNSPLHF.

J is TRBJ1-2 and V is TRBV6-1; tentative D call: TRBD1 (5 bases). V dropped 0 bases and J dropped 4 bases, with 15 bases sitting between them. Germline V gives CDR1 MNHNS, CDR2 SASEGT. The CDR3 consists of 16 residues. CDR3 amino acids: CASSEAVTGLSYGYTF. The CDR3 nucleotides read TGTGCCAGCAGTGAAGCTGTCACGGGGCTTAGCTATGGCTACACCTTC.

The chain uses TRBV27 and TRBJ1-2, with TRBD1 as a possible D gene (6 bases). The ends were cut back, 6 bases at V and 4 bases at J, with 15 bases in the middle. The CDR3 is made up of 14 amino acids. Per the germline V gene, CDR1 is MNHEY and CDR2 is SMNVEV (reference sequence). CDR3 coding DNA: TGTGCCAGCAGAGGTACAGGGCTGGTCTATGGCTACACCTTC. This sequence encodes CASRGTGLVYGYTF.

CDR3 in DNA: TGTGCCAGCAGACCCGGGACTAGCGGCTACGAGCAGTACTTC. It codes for CASRPGTSGYEQYF. This chain uses TRBV11-2 with TRBJ2-7, with 11 positions matching TRBD2. Trimming removed 6 bases from V and 3 bases from J; junction bases left unmatched: 4. This CDR3 is 14 amino acids long. The V gene's germline CDR1 is SGHAT and CDR2 FQNNGV.

The chain combines TRBV7-9 with TRBJ2-7; D gene uncertain. This CDR3 is built from 13 residues. V was clipped by 1 base and J by 4 bases, with 8 bases between them. The V gene's germline CDR1 is SEHNR and CDR2 FQNEAQ (reference sequence). In DNA form, the CDR3 reads TGTGCCAGCAGCTTAGATAACCATTACGAGCAGTACGTC. Translating gives CASSLDNHYEQYV.

The chain carries TRBV7-9 and TRBJ1-1; maybe TRBD1 (6 bases). The CDR3 length is 15 residues. The V and J ends lost 10 bases and 0 bases respectively, with 18 bases between them. Germline CDR1 SEHNR, CDR2 FQNEAQ (reference sequence). The CDR3 nucleotides read TGTGCCATCCCGAGGCAGGACAGCTTGAACACTGAAGCTTTCTTT. As protein: CAIPRQDSLNTEAFF.

J is TRBJ1-3 and V is TRBV11-3, with D uncertain. Germline V gene lookup returns CDR1 SGHNT and CDR2 YENEEA. This CDR3 spans 15 amino acids. V dropped 2 bases and J dropped 3 bases, with 11 bases sitting between them. The chain's CDR3 is CASSLRTGGGNTIYF. The CDR3, as DNA: TGTGCCAGCAGCTTAAGGACCGGAGGTGGAAACACCATATATTTT.